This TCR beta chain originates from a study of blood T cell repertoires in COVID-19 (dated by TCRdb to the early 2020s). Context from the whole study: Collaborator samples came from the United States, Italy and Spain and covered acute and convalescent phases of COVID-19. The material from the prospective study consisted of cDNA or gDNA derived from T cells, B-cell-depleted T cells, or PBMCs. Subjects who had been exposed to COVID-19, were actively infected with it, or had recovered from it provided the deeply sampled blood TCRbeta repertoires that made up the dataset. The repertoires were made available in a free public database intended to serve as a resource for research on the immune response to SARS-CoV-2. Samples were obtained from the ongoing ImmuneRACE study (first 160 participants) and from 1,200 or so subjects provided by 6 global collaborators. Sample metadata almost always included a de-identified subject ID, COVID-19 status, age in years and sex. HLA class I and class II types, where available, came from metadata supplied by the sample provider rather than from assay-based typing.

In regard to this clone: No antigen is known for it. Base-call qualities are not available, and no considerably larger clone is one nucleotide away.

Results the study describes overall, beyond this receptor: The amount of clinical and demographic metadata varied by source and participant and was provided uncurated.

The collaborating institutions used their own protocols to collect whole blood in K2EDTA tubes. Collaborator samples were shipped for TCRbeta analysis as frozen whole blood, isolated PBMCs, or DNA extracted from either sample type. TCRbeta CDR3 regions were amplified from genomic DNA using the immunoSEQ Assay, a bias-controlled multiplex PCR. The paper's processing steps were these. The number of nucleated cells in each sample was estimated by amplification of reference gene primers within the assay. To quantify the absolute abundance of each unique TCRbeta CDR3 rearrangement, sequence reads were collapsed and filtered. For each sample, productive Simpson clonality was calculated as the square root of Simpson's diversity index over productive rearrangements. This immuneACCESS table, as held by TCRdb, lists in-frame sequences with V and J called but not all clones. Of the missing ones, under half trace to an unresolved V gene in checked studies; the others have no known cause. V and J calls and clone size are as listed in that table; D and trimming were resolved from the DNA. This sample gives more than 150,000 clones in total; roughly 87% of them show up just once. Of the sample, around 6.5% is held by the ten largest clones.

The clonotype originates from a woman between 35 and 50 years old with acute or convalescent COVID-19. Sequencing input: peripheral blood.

The CDR3 region reads CAWKGTGVWGYTF. The nucleotide sequence reads as follows: TGTGCCTGGAAGGGAACAGGGGTTTGGGGCTACACCTTC. The V and J segments used are TRBV30 and TRBJ1-2; TRBD1 lines up with 7 middle nucleotides. Trimming leaves V shorter by 4 bases and J shorter by 8 bases, with the junction holding 10 bases beyond the gene matches. The CDR3 contains 13 residues, cysteine and phenylalanine counted. Left in the record is the CDR3 DNA by itself, 39 bases read in frame from the first base. The germline V gene encodes CDR1 GTSNPN and CDR2 SVGIG (reference sequence).